The present TCR beta chain was sequenced within a study of blood T cell repertoires in COVID-19. V shed 7 bases, J shed 0 bases, and the junction held 6 bases outside the gene matches. The CDR3 spans 15 residues. Germline V gene data show CDR1 as MNHEY and CDR2 as SMNVEV (reference sequence). This clone was counted a few times. Allocation to cohorts depended on clinical history reported by the participants. Repertoires were generated with immunoSEQ multiplex PCR, while TCRdb's copy carries only in-frame clones and drops some. The sample consists of approximately 200,000 clones, 75% to 90% of them appearing once.

This chain uses TRBV27 with TRBJ1-2, with 9 positions matching TRBD1. The clonotype originates from a woman aged 25-40 years who had been exposed to COVID-19. The sample consisted of PBMCs or T cells enriched from blood (not recorded which). The CDR3 protein is CASKQGAGANYGYTF. The CDR3 DNA is TGTGCCAGCAAACAGGGGGCGGGGGCTAACTATGGCTACACCTTC.